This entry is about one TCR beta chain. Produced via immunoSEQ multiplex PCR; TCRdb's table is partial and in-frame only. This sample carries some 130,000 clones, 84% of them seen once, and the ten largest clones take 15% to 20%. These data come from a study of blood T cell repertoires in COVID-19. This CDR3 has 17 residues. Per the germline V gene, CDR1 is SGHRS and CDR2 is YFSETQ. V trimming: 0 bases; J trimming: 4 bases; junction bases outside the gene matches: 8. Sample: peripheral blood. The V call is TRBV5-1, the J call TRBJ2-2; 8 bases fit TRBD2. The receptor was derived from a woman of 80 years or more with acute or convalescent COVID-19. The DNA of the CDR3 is TGCGCCAGCAGCTTGGTGCGGGAGGCCCCGGGCACCGGGGAGCTGTTTTTT. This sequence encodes CASSLVREAPGTGELFF.